What follows are 5 T cell receptor beta chains derived from one specimen sequenced in a study of tumor-infiltrating lymphocytes in primary liver carcinoma. The researchers obtained blood RNA from unsorted whole blood and also extracted germline DNA. TCR beta cDNA was prepared out of about 530 ng total RNA by means of a constant-region primer. Libraries for TCR beta were built through three nested multiplex PCR rounds, which together made up a slightly modified ARM-PCR procedure. Forward primers for TRBV1-TRBV30 and a C-beta reverse primer served the first two PCR rounds, at around 9 cycles each. A single record per CDR3 protein comes from TCRdb applying MiXCR to the multiplex PCR reads. The profile covers roughly 180,000 distinct CDR3 sequences, with approximately 60% appearing a single time and 72% taken by the ten largest. Sample: peripheral blood. The source of these receptors is a man aged 40-49 years with primary liver carcinoma and hepatitis B virus infection.

The V call is TRBV11-2, the J call TRBJ1-1; D not certain. From germline, CDR1 is SGHAT and CDR2 FQNNGV. CDR3 length: 16 residues. V shed 5 bases and J shed 5 bases, with 21 bases lying between them. CDR3 sequence reads: CASSQRARELITEAFF. The DNA of the CDR3 is TGTGCCAGCAGCCAACGGGCGAGGGAATTGATAACTGAAGCTTTCTTT.

V usage is TRBV6-1 and J usage is TRBJ2-7, with D tentatively TRBD1 (5 bases). Trimming stripped 8 bases from V and 5 bases from J, with 25 bases between. Germline-derived CDR1 and CDR2 are MNHNS and SASEGT. This CDR3 has 16 residues. CDR3 region: CASCYSTPQGTHEQYF. The CDR3 coding sequence is TGTGCCAGCTGTTACTCGACCCCCCAGGGTACCCACGAGCAGTACTTC.

J is TRBJ2-5 and V is TRBV14; 7 bases match TRBD1. This CDR3 is 13 amino acids long. V shed 9 bases and J 2 bases; nucleotides not matched to a gene: 6. CDR1 and CDR2 from the germline V gene are SGHDN and FVKESK. CDR3: CASGDSLQETQYF. The CDR3 nucleotides read TGTGCCAGTGGGGACAGCCTTCAAGAGACCCAGTACTTC.

The V and J genes are TRBV5-1 and TRBJ2-5; 9 bases map to TRBD2. The CDR3 has 14 amino acids. V lost 6 bases, J lost 5 bases, and 8 bases stayed unmatched. The germline CDR1 and CDR2 sequences are SGHRS and YFSETQ. CDR3 coding DNA: TGCGCCAGCAAGCCGGGACTAGCATCTGAGACCCAGTACTTC. It is translated as CASKPGLASETQYF.

Points on this clonotype: The junction differs from germline at one of its ends, possibly a read error. The chain uses TRBV11-2 and TRBJ1-1; TRBD1 matches 9 bases. There are 14 residues in the CDR3. Looked up from germline, CDR1 is SGHAT and CDR2 is FQNNGV. Written as DNA, the CDR3 is TGTGTCAGCAGCTTAGGACAGGGGAACACTAAAGCTTTCTTT. Protein: CVSSLGQGNTKAFF. Together with reference TRBV11-2 and TRBJ1-1, the CDR3 gives the full variable domain: EAGVAQSPRYKIIEKRQSVAFWCNPISGHATLYWYQQILGQGPKLLIQFQNNGVVDDSQLPKDRFSAERLKGVDSTLKIQPAKLEDSAVYLCVSSLGQGNTKAFFGQGTRLTVV.